Below, 13 T cell receptor beta chains from the same sample are listed, as sequenced in a study of cytomegalovirus exposure and HLA in healthy donors (dated by TCRdb to 2017 to 2019). The library was generated by the immunoSEQ multiplex PCR assay. For the multiplex PCR, a mixture combining 60 forward primers for TCR Vbeta segments and 13 reverse primers for TCR Jbeta segments was used. The table was pulled from immuneACCESS by TCRdb, which kept in-frame rearrangements only. Such tables lose some clones; where checked, under half of the loss comes from unresolved V genes, and the rest has no known cause. The sample contains tens of thousands of clones, under 85% of them found a single time. The ten most abundant clones make up roughly 5.3% of the sample. Sequenced input: PBMCs. The receptors here all came from a man in his fifties or sixties in good health and CMV-seronegative.

The chain couples TRBV6-5 to TRBJ1-4; D remains ambiguous. This CDR3 contains 15 residues. CDR1 MNHEY and CDR2 SVGAGI come from the germline V gene. With 10 bases removed from V and 0 bases from J, the gap between germline ends came to 15 bases. The CDR3 sequence: CATKEGHATNEKLFF. The CDR3 nucleotides read TGTGCCACTAAGGAGGGCCACGCAACTAATGAAAAACTGTTTTTT.

This chain uses TRBV19 with TRBJ2-3; 9 bases agree with TRBD2. The V gene end was trimmed by 0 bases and the J gene end by 4 bases; junction bases not matched to a gene: 5. The CDR3 loop spans 16 amino acids. Germline assignment: CDR1 LNHDA and CDR2 SQIVND (reference sequence). This chain's CDR3 is CASSIEMASGADTQYF. DNA of the CDR3: TGTGCCAGTAGTATAGAAATGGCTAGCGGGGCAGATACGCAGTATTTT.

To note about this clone: Compared with germline, one end of the junction differs, possibly owing to a read error. The gene calls are TRBV7-9 and TRBJ2-5, with TRBD2 matching over 7 bases. This CDR3 region has 15 residues. CDR1 and CDR2 (germline): SEHNR, FQNEAQ (reference sequence). The CDR3 is CSSSGDYPYQETQYF. CDR3 in DNA: TGTTCCAGCAGCGGGGACTACCCGTACCAAGAGACCCAGTACTTC.

The genes are TRBV10-2 and TRBJ2-7; 7 bases are a match to TRBD1. The CDR3 sequence is 15 residues long. Germline V lookup: CDR1 WSHSY, CDR2 SAAADI. V was pared by 2 bases and J by 6 bases, with 10 bases of the junction left unmatched. Written as DNA, the CDR3 is TGCGCCAGCAGTGAGCACGGACAGGTTCGCCCCGAGCAGTACTTC. Its translation: CASSEHGQVRPEQYF.

The CDR3 DNA is TGTGCCAGCAGAAAACAGGGGGCTGGAGGCTACACCTTC. Its translation is CASRKQGAGGYTF. The genes are TRBV6-5 and TRBJ1-2; 9 bases match TRBD1. The trim removed 6 bases at V and 8 bases at J, leaving 7 bases unmatched. The CDR3 length is 13 residues. Germline V gives CDR1 MNHEY, CDR2 SVGAGI.

This clone was recorded only once. The chain carries TRBV11-3 and TRBJ2-1; 7 bases align to TRBD2. The length of the CDR3 is 15 residues. Per germline, CDR1 SGHNT and CDR2 YENEEA. V was pared by 3 bases and J by 5 bases, with 7 bases of the junction left unmatched. The DNA of the CDR3 is TGTGCCAGCAGCTTGGGTCAGGGAGGGGACAATGAGCAGTTCTTC. This sequence encodes CASSLGQGGDNEQFF. The whole variable domain, filled in from reference TRBV11-3 and TRBJ2-1, reads EAGVVQSPRYKIIEKKQPVAFWCNPISGHNTLYWYLQNLGQGPELLIRYENEEAVDDSQLPKDRFSAERLKGVDSTLKIQPAELGDSAVYLCASSLGQGGDNEQFFGPGTRLTVL.

The rearrangement links TRBV12-2 to TRBJ2-3; the table calls TRBD1, which could not be checked here. TRBV12-2 is assigned pseudogene status. This CDR3 contains 15 residues. The CDR3 is CASRLCGPGRDTQYF. The CDR3, as DNA: TGTGCAAGTCGCTTATGTGGTCCAGGGCGAGATACGCAGTATTTT.

Only one count was recorded for this clone. This chain joins TRBV19 and TRBJ2-5, with 9 bases lining up with TRBD2. The V and J ends lost 3 bases and 5 bases, in that order; junction bases with no gene match: 4. Looked up from germline, CDR1 is LNHDA and CDR2 is SQIVND (reference sequence). The CDR3 covers 14 residues. The CDR3 sequence: CASSMAGGRETQYF. CDR3 coding DNA: TGTGCCAGTAGTATGGCGGGGGGGCGGGAGACCCAGTACTTC.

The chain has TRBV5-6 and TRBJ2-1; possibly TRBD2 for D (6 bases). The V end was cut by 4 bases, the J end by 10 bases, with 15 bases between. The CDR3 is 13 amino acids. Germline values: CDR1 SGHDT, CDR2 YYEEEE. The CDR3 here is CASSPYGTHEQFF. DNA for the CDR3: TGTGCCAGCAGCCCCTATGGGACTCACGAGCAGTTCTTC.

The chain has TRBV5-1 and TRBJ1-2, with a tentative D call TRBD1 (6 bases). CDR3 length: 14 residues. The V end was cut by 3 bases, the J end by 3 bases, with 12 bases between. Germline V gene lookup returns CDR1 SGHRS and CDR2 YFSETQ. As DNA, the CDR3 is TGCGCCAGCAGCTCCCGACAGGAACACTATGGCTACACCTTC. Its protein product is CASSSRQEHYGYTF.

This clone was picked up one time. The rearrangement joins TRBV30 to TRBJ1-5; 8 nucleotides match TRBD1. From germline, CDR1 is GTSNPN and CDR2 SVGIG (reference sequence). The CDR3 has 14 amino acids. The V segment lost 4 bases and the J segment 3 bases; nucleotides outside the gene matches: 5. CDR3 in DNA: TGTGCCTGGAAGAACAGGGGGTACAATCAGCCCCAGCATTTT. It encodes CAWKNRGYNQPQHF.

The V gene is TRBV30, the J gene TRBJ1-5; D may be TRBD1 (6 bases). The V gene's germline CDR1 is GTSNPN and CDR2 SVGIG (reference sequence). CDR3 size: 15 residues. Between the trimmed V and J ends, which lost 2 bases and 5 bases, there was a span of 16 bases. DNA for the CDR3: TGTGCCTGGAGTAACCGACAGGCCGCGGATCAGCCCCAGCATTTT. It specifies CAWSNRQAADQPQHF.

The rearrangement uses TRBV9 and TRBJ2-5; the match to TRBD2 covers 11 bases. The junction had 6 bases not matched to a gene; V was cut back by 0 bases and J by 5 bases. There are 16 residues in the CDR3. Germline V CDR1 and CDR2: SGDLS, YYNGEE. CDR3 amino acids: CASSVGLAGGMETQYF. In nucleotides, the CDR3 is TGTGCCAGCAGCGTAGGCCTAGCGGGGGGAATGGAGACCCAGTACTTC.